This TCR beta chain was documented in a study of CD8+ T cells in alopecia areata. Study-wide points: Scalp samples also yield sequences from resident alphabeta T cells of normal skin. Higher clonality than in normal scalp was seen in lesional scalp, especially alopecia totalis/universalis.

Turning to this clone: The antigen is unknown.

Once RNA had been extracted, it was reverse transcribed into cDNA to act as the sequencing template. Only in-frame clones appear in the TCRdb table, and some are missing; sequencing was by immunoSEQ multiplex PCR. The data show hundreds of thousands of clones, roughly 69% seen once. From PBMCs, CD4+ and CD8+ T cells were sorted. Trimming took off 4 bases at V and 0 bases at J, with 7 bases between the two ends. CDR1 is SQVTM and CDR2 is ANQGSEA in the germline V gene. The CDR3 is 12 residues long. The specimen was CD4+ T cells sorted from blood, collected at week 0. The rearrangement uses TRBV29-1 and TRBJ2-7; no clear D. The receptor was derived from a human donor with alopecia areata. CDR3 residues: CSVAGTSYEQYF. The CDR3 DNA reads as TGCAGCGTTGCCGGAACCTCCTACGAGCAGTACTTC.